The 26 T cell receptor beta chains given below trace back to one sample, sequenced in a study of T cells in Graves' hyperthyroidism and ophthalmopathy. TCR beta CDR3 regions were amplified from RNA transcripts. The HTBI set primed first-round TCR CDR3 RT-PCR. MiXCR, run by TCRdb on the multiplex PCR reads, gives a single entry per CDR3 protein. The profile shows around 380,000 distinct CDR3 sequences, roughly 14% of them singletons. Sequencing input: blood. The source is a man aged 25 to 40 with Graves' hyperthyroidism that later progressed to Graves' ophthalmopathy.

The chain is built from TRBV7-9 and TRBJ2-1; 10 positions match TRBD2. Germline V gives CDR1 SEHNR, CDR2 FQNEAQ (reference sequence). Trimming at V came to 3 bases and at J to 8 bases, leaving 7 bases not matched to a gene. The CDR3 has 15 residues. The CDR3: CASSLSGGAADEQFF. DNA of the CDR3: TGTGCCAGCAGCTTGAGCGGGGGGGCCGCAGATGAGCAGTTCTTC.

DNA of the CDR3: TGCGCCAGCAGCCAAGTACTTGAGACTAGCATATCCGGGGAGCTGTTTTTT. Protein sequence: CASSQVLETSISGELFF. The chain is built from TRBV4-1 and TRBJ2-2; 7 nucleotides line up with TRBD2. This CDR3 contains 17 residues. The trim removed 1 base at V and 6 bases at J, leaving 11 bases unmatched. Germline V lookup: CDR1 MGHRA, CDR2 YSYEKL.

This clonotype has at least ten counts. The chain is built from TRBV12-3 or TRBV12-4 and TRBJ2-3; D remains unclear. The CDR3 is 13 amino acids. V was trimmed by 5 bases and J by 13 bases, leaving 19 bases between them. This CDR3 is CASSTLEPAMEYF. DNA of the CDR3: TGTGCCAGCAGTACACTCGAGCCCGCTATGGAGTATTTT.

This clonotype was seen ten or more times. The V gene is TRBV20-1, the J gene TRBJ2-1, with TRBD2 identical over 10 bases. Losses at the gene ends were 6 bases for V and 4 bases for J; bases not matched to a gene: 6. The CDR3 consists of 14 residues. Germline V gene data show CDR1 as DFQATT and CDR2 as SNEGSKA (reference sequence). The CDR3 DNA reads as TGCAGTGCCCCACTAGCGGGGAGATACAATGAGCAGTTCTTC. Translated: CSAPLAGRYNEQFF.

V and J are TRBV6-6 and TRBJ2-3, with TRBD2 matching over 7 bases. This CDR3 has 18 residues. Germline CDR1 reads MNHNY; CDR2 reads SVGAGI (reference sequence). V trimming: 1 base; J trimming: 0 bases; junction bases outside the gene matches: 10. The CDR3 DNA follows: TGTGCCAGCAGTTACTATTCTGTTCCGGGGGGTAGCACAGATACGCAGTATTTT. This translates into CASSYYSVPGGSTDTQYF.

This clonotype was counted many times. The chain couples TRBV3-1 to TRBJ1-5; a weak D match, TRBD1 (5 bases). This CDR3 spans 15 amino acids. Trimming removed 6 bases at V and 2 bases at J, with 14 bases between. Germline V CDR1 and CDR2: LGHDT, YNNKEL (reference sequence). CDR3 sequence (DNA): TGTGCCAGCAGTGGAACTAAACAGGGCAATCAGCCCCAGCATTTT. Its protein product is CASSGTKQGNQPQHF.

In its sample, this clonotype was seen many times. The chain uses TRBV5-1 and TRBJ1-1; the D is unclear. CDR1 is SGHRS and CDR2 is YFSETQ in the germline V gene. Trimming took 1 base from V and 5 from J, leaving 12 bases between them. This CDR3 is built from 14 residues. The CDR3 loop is CASSLRQAHTEAFF. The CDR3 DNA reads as TGCGCCAGCAGCTTGCGTCAGGCCCATACTGAAGCTTTCTTT.

DNA of the CDR3: TGTGCCAGCAGTTTGAATTCAAGGATCGAGCAGTACTTC. It is translated as CASSLNSRIEQYF. The V gene is TRBV12-3 or TRBV12-4, the J gene TRBJ2-7; D uncertain. Trimming removed 3 bases from V and 6 bases from J, with 12 bases in between. This CDR3 has 13 residues.

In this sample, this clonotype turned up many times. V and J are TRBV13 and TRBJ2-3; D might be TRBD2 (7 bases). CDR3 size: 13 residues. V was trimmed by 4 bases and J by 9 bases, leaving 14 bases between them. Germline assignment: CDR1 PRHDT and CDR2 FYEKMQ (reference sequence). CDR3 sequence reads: CASSSRGALTQYF. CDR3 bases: TGTGCCAGCAGCTCACGGGGGGCTTTGACGCAGTATTTT.

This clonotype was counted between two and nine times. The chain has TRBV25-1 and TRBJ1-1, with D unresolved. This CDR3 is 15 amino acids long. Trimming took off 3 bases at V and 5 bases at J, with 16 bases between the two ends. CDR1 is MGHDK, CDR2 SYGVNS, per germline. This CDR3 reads CASSEFQWAETEAFF. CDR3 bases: TGTGCCAGCAGTGAGTTCCAGTGGGCCGAGACTGAAGCTTTCTTT.

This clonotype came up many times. CDR3 protein: CASSLVRNSNQPQHF. The CDR3 DNA follows: TGTGCCAGCAGCTTAGTTCGCAATAGCAATCAGCCCCAGCATTTT. The chain uses TRBV7-8 and TRBJ1-5; D uncertain. Germline CDR1 SGHVS, CDR2 FQNEAQ. V was trimmed by 1 base and J by 0 bases, leaving 7 bases between them. CDR3 size: 15 residues.

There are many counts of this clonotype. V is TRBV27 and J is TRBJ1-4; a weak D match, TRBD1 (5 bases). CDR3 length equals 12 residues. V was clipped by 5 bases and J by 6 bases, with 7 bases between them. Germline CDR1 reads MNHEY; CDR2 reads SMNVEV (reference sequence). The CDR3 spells CASSTRDEKLFF. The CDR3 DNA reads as TGTGCCAGCAGTACCAGGGATGAAAAACTGTTTTTT.

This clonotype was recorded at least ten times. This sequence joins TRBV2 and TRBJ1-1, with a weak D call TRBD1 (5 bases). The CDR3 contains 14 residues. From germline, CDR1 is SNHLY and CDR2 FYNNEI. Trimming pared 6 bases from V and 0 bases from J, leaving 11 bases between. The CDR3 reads CASSREGMNTEAFF. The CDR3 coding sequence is TGTGCCAGCAGCAGGGAGGGAATGAACACTGAAGCTTTCTTT. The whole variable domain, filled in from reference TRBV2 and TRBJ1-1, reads EPEVTQTPSHQVTQMGQEVILRCVPISNHLYFYWYRQILGQKVEFLVSFYNNEISEKSEIFDDQFSVERPDGSNFTLKIRSTKLEDSAMYFCASSREGMNTEAFFGQGTRLTVV.

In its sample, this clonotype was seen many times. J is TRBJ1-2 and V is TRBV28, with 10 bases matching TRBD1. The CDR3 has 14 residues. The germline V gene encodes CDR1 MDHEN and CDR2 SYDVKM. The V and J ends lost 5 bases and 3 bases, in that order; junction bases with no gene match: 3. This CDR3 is CASSTGTGDYGYTF. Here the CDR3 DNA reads TGTGCCAGCAGTACCGGGACAGGGGACTATGGCTACACCTTC.

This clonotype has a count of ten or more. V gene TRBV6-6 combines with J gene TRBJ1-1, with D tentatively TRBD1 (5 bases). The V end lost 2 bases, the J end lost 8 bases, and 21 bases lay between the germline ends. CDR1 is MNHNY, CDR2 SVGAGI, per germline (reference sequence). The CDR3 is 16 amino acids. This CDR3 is CASSYGGRVNLGEAFF. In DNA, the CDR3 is TGTGCCAGCAGTTACGGCGGCAGGGTGAACTTGGGAGAAGCTTTCTTT.

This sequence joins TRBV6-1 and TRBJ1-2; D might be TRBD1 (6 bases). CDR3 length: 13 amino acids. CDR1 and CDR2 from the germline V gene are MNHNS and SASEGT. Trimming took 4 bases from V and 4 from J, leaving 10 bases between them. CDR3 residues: CASSGGAGYGYTF. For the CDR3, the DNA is TGTGCCAGCAGTGGGGGGGCCGGCTATGGCTACACCTTC.

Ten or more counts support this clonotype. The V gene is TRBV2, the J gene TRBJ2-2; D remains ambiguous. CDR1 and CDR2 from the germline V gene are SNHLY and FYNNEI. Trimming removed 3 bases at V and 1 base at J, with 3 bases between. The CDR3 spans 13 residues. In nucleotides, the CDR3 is TGTGCCAGCAGTGAGGGGAACACCGGGGAGCTGTTTTTT. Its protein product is CASSEGNTGELFF.

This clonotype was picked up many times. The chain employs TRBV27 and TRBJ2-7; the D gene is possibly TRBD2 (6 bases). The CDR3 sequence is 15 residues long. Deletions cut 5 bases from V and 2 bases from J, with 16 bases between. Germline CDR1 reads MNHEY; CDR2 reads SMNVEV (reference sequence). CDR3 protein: CASSPPGVPTYEQYF. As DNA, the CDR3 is TGTGCCAGCAGTCCCCCGGGGGTTCCAACCTACGAGCAGTACTTC.

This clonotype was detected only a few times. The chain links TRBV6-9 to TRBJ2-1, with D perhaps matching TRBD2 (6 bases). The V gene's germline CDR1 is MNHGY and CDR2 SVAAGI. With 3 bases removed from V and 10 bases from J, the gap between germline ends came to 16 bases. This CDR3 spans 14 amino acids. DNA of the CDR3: TGTGCCAGCAGTTACGCCCAACTAGCTCGGGAGCAGTTCTTC. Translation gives CASSYAQLAREQFF.

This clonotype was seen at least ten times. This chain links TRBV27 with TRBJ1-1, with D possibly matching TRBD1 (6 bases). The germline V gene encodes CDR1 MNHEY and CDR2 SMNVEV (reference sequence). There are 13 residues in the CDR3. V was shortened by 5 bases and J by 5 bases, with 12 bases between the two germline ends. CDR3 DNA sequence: TGTGCCAGCAGTGGGTGGGGGCCTACTGAAGCTTTCTTT. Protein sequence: CASSGWGPTEAFF.

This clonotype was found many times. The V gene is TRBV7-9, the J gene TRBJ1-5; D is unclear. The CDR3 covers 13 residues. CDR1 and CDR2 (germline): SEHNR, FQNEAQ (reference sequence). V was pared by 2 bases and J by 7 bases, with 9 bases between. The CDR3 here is CASSLTSGQPQHF. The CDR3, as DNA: TGTGCCAGCAGCTTAACCAGCGGACAGCCCCAGCATTTT.

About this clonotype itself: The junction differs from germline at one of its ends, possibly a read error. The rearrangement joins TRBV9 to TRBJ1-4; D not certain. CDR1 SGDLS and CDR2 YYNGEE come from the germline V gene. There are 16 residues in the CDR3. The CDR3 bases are TGTGCCAGCAGCGTAGCCCCGTCTCCAACTAATGAAGAACTGTTTTTT. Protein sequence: CASSVAPSPTNEELFF.

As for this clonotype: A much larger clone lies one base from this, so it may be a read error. The CDR3 here is CASSSGTGAHNEQFF. The CDR3 coding sequence is TGCGCCAGCAGCTCCGGGACAGGGGCCCACAATGAGCAGTTCTTC. The rearrangement uses TRBV5-1 and TRBJ2-1; 10 bases are a match to TRBD1. The CDR3 is made up of 15 amino acids. The V gene's germline CDR1 is SGHRS and CDR2 YFSETQ. Losses at the gene ends were 3 bases for V and 5 bases for J; bases not matched to a gene: 5.

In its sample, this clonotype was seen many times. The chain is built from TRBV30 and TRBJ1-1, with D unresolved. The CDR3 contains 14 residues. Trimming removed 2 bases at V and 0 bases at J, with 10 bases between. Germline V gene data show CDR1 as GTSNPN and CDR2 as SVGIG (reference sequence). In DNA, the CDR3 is TGTGCCTGGAGTCAGGTGCTTTTGAACACTGAAGCTTTCTTT. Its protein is CAWSQVLLNTEAFF.

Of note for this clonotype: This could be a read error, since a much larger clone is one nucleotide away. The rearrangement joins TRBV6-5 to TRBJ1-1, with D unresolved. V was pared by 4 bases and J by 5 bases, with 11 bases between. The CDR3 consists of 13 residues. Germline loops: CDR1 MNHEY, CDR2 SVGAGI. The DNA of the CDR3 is TGTGCCAGCAGTTGCGCGGACGAGACTGAAGCTTTCTTT. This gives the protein CASSCADETEAFF.

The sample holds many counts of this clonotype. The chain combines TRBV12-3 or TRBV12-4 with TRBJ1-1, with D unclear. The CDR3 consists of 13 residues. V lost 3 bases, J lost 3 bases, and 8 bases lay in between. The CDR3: CASSLFKDTEAFF. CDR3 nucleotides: TGTGCCAGCAGTTTGTTCAAGGACACTGAAGCTTTCTTT.